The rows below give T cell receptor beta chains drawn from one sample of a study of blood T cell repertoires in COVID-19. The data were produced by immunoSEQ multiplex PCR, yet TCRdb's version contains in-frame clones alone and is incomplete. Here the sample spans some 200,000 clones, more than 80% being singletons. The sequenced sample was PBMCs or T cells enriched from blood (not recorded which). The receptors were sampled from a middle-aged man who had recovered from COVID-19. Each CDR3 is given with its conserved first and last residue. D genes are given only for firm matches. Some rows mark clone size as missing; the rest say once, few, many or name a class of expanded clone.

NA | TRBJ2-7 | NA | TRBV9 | CASSVDPGGSYEQYF | TGTGCCAGCAGCGTAGACCCTGGAGGTTCCTACGAGCAGTACTTC
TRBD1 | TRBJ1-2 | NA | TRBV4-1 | CASSQDRDREITNYGYTF | TGCGCCAGCAGCCAAGATAGGGACAGGGAGATAACTAACTATGGCTACACCTTC
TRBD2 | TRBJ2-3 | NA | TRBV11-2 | CASSSLAGAFADTQYF | TGTGCCAGCAGCTCCCTAGCGGGAGCGTTTGCAGATACGCAGTATTTT
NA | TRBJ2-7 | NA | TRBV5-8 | CASSLGLRLDEQYF | TGTGCCAGCAGCTTGGGACTGCGCCTCGACGAGCAGTACTTC
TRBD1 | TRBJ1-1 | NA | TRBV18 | CASSLRTGGPNTEAFF | TGTGCCAGCTCACTACGGACAGGGGGCCCGAACACTGAAGCTTTCTTT
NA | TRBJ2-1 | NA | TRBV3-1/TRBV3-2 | CASSPRVRENEQFF | TGTGCCAGCAGCCCCCGGGTCAGGGAAAATGAGCAGTTCTTC
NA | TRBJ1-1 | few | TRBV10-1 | CASSVAMNTEAFF | TGCGCCAGCAGCGTAGCAATGAACACTGAAGCTTTCTTT
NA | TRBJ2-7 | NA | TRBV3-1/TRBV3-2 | CASSHLTGTYEQYF | TGTGCCAGCAGCCATCTAACAGGAACCTACGAGCAGTACTTC
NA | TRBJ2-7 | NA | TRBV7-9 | CASSLAGGRESYEQYF | TGTGCCAGCAGCTTAGCGGGGGGACGGGAGTCCTACGAGCAGTACTTC
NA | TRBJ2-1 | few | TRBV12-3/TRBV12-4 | CASSLGTWNEQFF | TGTGCCAGCAGTTTAGGGACATGGAATGAGCAGTTCTTC
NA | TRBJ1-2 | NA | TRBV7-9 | CASSLSGASVYGYTF | TGTGCCAGCAGCTTATCAGGGGCCTCTGTCTATGGCTACACCTTC
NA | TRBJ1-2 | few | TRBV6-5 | CASSAGLNYGYTF | TGTGCCAGCAGCGCTGGACTTAACTATGGCTACACCTTC
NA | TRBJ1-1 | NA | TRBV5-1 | CASSRGLGTLNTEAFF | TGCGCCAGCAGCCGAGGCCTCGGGACATTGAACACTGAAGCTTTCTTT
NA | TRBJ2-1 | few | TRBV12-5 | CASGPSDPANEQFF | TGTGCTAGTGGTCCTAGCGACCCGGCCAATGAGCAGTTCTTC
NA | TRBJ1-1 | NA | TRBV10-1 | CASTPSLGRARNTEAFF | TGCGCCAGCACTCCTAGTCTTGGGAGGGCGCGGAACACTGAAGCTTTCTTT
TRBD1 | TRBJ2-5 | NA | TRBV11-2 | CASTLTRQGRETQYF | TGTGCCAGCACCCTAACACGACAGGGGAGGGAGACCCAGTACTTC
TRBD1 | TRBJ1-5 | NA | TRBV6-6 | CASTHGQGGIGPQHF | TGTGCCAGCACCCACGGACAGGGTGGGATCGGGCCCCAGCATTTT
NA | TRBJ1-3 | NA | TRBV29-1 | CSAGAGGNTIYF | TGCAGCGCTGGCGCAGGAGGAAACACCATATATTTT
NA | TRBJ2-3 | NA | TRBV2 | CASREGDLDTQYF | TGTGCCAGCAGAGAAGGGGACTTGGATACGCAGTATTTT
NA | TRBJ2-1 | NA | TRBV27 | CASSNQYNEQFF | TGTGCCAGCAGTAACCAGTACAATGAGCAGTTCTTC
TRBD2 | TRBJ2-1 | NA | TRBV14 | CASSHSGGHSSSYNEQFF | TGTGCCAGCAGCCATAGCGGGGGACACTCGAGCTCCTACAATGAGCAGTTCTTC
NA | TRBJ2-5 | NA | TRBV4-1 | CASSQGQGAHKMETQYF | TGCGCCAGCAGCCAAGGGCAAGGGGCGCATAAAATGGAGACCCAGTACTTC
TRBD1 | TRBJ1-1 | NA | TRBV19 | CASSIKDRGPTEAFF | TGTGCCAGTAGTATAAAGGACAGGGGACCCACTGAAGCTTTCTTT
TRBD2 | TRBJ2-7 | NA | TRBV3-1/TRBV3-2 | CASSQERRTSPEYF | TGTGCCAGCAGCCAAGAGCGGAGGACTAGTCCTGAATACTTC
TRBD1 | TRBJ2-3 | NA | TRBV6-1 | CASSEYDRDSDTQYF | TGTGCCAGCAGTGAATATGACAGGGATTCTGATACGCAGTATTTT
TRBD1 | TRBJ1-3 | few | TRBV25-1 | CASGTHETGTGNTIYF | TGTGCCAGCGGAACCCACGAGACAGGGACTGGAAACACCATATATTTT